This TCR beta chain was sequenced in a study of T cell repertoires in cytomegalovirus infection (dated by TCRdb to between 2018 and 2021). With regard to the full study: Peptide stimulations targeted recently identified HLA-C-restricted CMV epitopes, whose presentation resists viral immunomodulation, together with well-studied HLA-B-restricted epitopes. Donor HLA type was relevant to the analysis, as public TCR beta signatures indicated carriage of CMV infection together with the matching HLA type.

The paper's findings and limits, for the study overall: The ex vivo response was dominated by HLA-C-restricted CMV-specific TCR beta clonotypes, which also provided the single most frequent clonotype in two of eight donors. Carriers of CMV infection plus the relevant HLA type were discriminated by the cumulative frequency of public TCR beta family members in the study cohort and in an independent roughly 400-donor cohort.

This sample was sequenced with an Illumina HiSeq 1500. TCRdb itself trimmed the public reads at Q25 with fastp, ran MiXCR and retained productive beta chains. Each entry merges the rows of one CDR3 protein and shows their most common DNA and genes. In all, the sample holds about 340,000 distinct CDR3 sequences, and 25% to 35% of those were seen once. 20% of the sample is in the top ten clones. This specimen's treatment or condition label, per the study, means: in vitro stimulation with specific CMV peptide epitopes to enrich CMV-specific T cells. Many counts were recorded for this clonotype. Its antigen remains unidentified. No quality values exist for individual bases; no much larger clone is one base distant. V is reduced by 4 bases and J by 1 base, leaving a spacing of 8 bases between them. Its CDR3 holds 13 amino acids, cysteine through phenylalanine. Only the CDR3 region is kept as DNA, spanning 39 bases read in frame from base 1. The germline V gene (reference sequence) gives CDR1 as SGHNT and CDR2 as YYREEE.

This TCR was recovered from a human donor in good health (CMV status not recorded). Some clones in this sample may be carry-over from other donors' samples. Sequencing was performed on cultured PBMCs, taken from culture after CMV antigen stimulation. Recombination connected TRBV5-4 to TRBJ1-1; too little of a D gene remains to name it. The DNA is as follows: TGTGCCAGCAGCCGAATGGCGAACACTGAAGCTTTCTTT. The translation is CASSRMANTEAFF. Where the CDR3 stops, the reference TRBV5-4 and TRBJ1-1 genes take over; the full variable domain is ETGVTQSPTHLIKTRGQQVTLRCSSQSGHNTVSWYQQALGQGPQFIFQYYREEENGRGNFPPRFSGLQFPNYSSELNVNALELDDSALYLCASSRMANTEAFFGQGTRLTVV.